Shown below are 9 T cell receptor beta chains from a single sample sequenced in a study of regulatory T cells in long-lasting Graves disease. For TCR beta, libraries came from iRepertoire HTBI primers and Arm-PCR of CDR3 regions. TCRdb re-called the multiplex PCR reads with MiXCR, one entry per CDR3 protein. The sample lists around 480,000 distinct CDR3 sequences; around 15% were seen once. Specified time point: newly diagnosed GD, antithyroid drugs for less than 3 months. RNA from PBMCs was the source of the TCR library. A further study also used this sample, focusing on T cells in Graves' hyperthyroidism and ophthalmopathy.

The sample in question was peripheral blood mononuclear cells (PBMCs), obtained at new diagnosis, from a patient treated with antithyroid drugs. Receptor source: a man aged 40-49 years with Graves disease.

Of note for this clonotype: This sequence may be a read error, since a much larger clone differs from it by one base. This CDR3 fails to terminate in the conserved phenylalanine or tryptophan, so it likely reflects a read error. The chain combines TRBV2 with TRBJ2-5, with 7 bases aligning to TRBD1. This CDR3 contains 15 residues. Germline values: CDR1 SNHLY, CDR2 FYNNEI. With 6 bases clipped from V and 0 bases from J, the junction kept 7 bases outside the gene matches. CDR3 amino acids: CASRPGTVYQETQYS. The DNA for the CDR3 is TGTGCCAGCAGACCCGGGACAGTATACCAAGAGACCCAGTACTCC.

This clonotype was seen ten or more times. J is TRBJ1-5 and V is TRBV10-3, with 9 bases aligning to TRBD1. The CDR3 covers 15 residues. V trimming: 5 bases; J trimming: 6 bases; junction bases outside the gene matches: 8. CDR1 and CDR2 from the germline V gene are ENHRY and SYGVKD. The CDR3 reads CAISPDRGGGQPQHF. The CDR3 bases are TGTGCCATCAGTCCGGACAGGGGTGGTGGTCAGCCCCAGCATTTT.

The J gene is TRBJ2-2, the V gene TRBV10-1; tentatively, D is TRBD1 (6 bases). V lost 6 bases and J 2 bases, leaving 13 bases between the germline ends. The CDR3 sequence is 15 residues long. Germline CDR1 reads WNHNN; CDR2 reads SYGVQD (reference sequence). CDR3 amino acids: CASSDRQANTGELFF. For the CDR3, the DNA is TGCGCCAGCAGCGATCGACAGGCTAACACCGGGGAGCTGTTTTTT.

The chain uses TRBV6-1 and TRBJ2-1; a weak D match, TRBD2 (5 bases). There are 15 residues in the CDR3. The V and J ends lost 10 bases and 0 bases respectively, with 16 bases between them. Germline loops: CDR1 MNHNS, CDR2 SASEGT. Here the CDR3 DNA reads TGTGCCACCAGGCCGCGGGTGAGCTCCTACAATGAGCAGTTCTTC. As protein: CATRPRVSSYNEQFF.

In this sample, this clonotype turned up many times. This chain connects TRBV20-1 to TRBJ2-1; 9 positions match TRBD2. Germline CDR1 DFQATT, CDR2 SNEGSKA (reference sequence). The CDR3 runs 16 residues. V lost 0 bases to trimming and J lost 8 bases; unmatched junction nucleotides: 11. CDR3: CSARDISGSFIDEQFF. DNA for the CDR3: TGCAGTGCTAGAGATATTAGCGGGAGTTTTATAGATGAGCAGTTCTTC.

The sample holds many counts of this clonotype. The chain is built from TRBV29-1 and TRBJ1-2; D ambiguous. CDR1 is SQVTM, CDR2 ANQGSEA, per germline. This CDR3 is 13 amino acids long. Trimming removed 7 bases at V and 1 base at J, with 13 bases between. The CDR3 is CSAVGGSNYGYTF. CDR3 nucleotide sequence: TGCAGCGCTGTCGGAGGCAGTAACTATGGCTACACCTTC. Based on the CDR3 plus reference TRBV29-1 and TRBJ1-2, the full variable domain is SAVISQKPSRDICQRGTSLTIQCQVDSQVTMMFWYRQQPGQSLTLIATANQGSEATYESGFVIDKFPISRPNLTFSTLTVSNMSPEDSSIYLCSAVGGSNYGYTFGSGTRLTVV.

Many counts were recorded for this clonotype. The V and J genes are TRBV28 and TRBJ1-2; 7 bases align to TRBD1. Germline assignment: CDR1 MDHEN and CDR2 SYDVKM. The V segment lost 8 bases and the J segment 2 bases; nucleotides outside the gene matches: 2. The CDR3 covers 12 residues. CDR3 in amino acids: CASLTGNYGYTF. The CDR3 coding sequence is TGTGCCAGCTTGACAGGGAACTATGGCTACACCTTC.

This clonotype was observed a few times. Here the CDR3 DNA reads TGTGCCAGCAGCTTACCCCCCGTTGGGGGAAAAGGCTACGAGCAGTACTTC. This codes for CASSLPPVGGKGYEQYF. The genes are TRBV11-2 and TRBJ2-7, with D tentatively TRBD1 or TRBD2 (5 bases each). Germline-derived CDR1 and CDR2 are SGHAT and FQNNGV. Between the trimmed V and J ends, which lost 2 bases and 3 bases, there was a span of 20 bases. The CDR3 has 17 residues.

A word on this clonotype: Germline is not matched at one junction end, which may reflect a read error. The chain recombines TRBV4-1 with TRBJ2-1; D possibly corresponds to TRBD2 (6 bases). From germline, CDR1 is MGHRA and CDR2 YSYEKL. The CDR3 has 15 residues. CDR3 in amino acids: CASSPRTNRYNEQFF. The CDR3 nucleotides are TGTGCCAGCAGCCCAAGGACTAACCGATACAATGAGCAGTTCTTC.